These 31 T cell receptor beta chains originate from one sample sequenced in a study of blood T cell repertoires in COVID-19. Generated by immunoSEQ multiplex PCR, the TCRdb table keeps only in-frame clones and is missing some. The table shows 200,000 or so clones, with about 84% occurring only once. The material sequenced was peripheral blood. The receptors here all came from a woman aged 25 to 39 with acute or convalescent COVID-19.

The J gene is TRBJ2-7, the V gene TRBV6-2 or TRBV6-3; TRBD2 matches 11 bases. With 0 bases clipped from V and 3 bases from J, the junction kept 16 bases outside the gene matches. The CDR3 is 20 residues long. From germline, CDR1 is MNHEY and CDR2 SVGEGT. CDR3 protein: CASSYSTVITGLAGGYEQYF. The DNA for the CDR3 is TGTGCCAGCAGTTACTCGACAGTTATTACCGGACTAGCGGGCGGCTACGAGCAGTACTTC.

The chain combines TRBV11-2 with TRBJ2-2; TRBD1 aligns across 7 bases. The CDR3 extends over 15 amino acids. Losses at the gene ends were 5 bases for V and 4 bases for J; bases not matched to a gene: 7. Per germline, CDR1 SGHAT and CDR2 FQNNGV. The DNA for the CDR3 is TGTGCCAGCAGCCGTACAGGGGTGGGCACCGGGGAGCTGTTTTTT. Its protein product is CASSRTGVGTGELFF. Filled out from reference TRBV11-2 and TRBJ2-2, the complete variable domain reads EAGVAQSPRYKIIEKRQSVAFWCNPISGHATLYWYQQILGQGPKLLIQFQNNGVVDDSQLPKDRFSAERLKGVDSTLKIQPAKLEDSAVYLCASSRTGVGTGELFFGEGSRLTVL.

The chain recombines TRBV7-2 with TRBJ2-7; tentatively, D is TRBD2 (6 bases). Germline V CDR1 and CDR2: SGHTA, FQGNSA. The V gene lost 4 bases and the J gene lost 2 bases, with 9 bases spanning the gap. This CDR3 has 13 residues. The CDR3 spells CASSSGGPYEQYF. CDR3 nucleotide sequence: TGTGCCAGCAGCTCCGGGGGTCCCTACGAGCAGTACTTC.

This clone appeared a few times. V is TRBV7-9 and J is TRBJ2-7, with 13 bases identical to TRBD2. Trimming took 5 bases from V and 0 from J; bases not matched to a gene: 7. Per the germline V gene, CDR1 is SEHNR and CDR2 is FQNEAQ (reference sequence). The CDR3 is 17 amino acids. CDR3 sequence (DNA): TGTGCCAGCAGCCCCGCCGGACTAGCGGGGGTCTCCTACGAGCAGTACTTC. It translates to CASSPAGLAGVSYEQYF.

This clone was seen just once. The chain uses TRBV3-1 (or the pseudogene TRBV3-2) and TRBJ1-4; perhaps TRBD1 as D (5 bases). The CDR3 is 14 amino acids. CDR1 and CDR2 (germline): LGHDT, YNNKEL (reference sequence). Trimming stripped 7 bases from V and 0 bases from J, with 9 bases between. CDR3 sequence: CASTLQATNEKLFF. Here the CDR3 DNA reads TGTGCCAGCACCCTACAGGCAACTAATGAAAAACTGTTTTTT.

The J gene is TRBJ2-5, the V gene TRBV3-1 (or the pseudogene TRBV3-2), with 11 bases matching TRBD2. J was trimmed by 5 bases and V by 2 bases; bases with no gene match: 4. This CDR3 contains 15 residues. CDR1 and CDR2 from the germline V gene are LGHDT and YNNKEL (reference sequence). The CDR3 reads CASSQPPSGGETQYF. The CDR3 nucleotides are TGTGCCAGCAGCCAACCCCCTAGCGGGGGGGAGACCCAGTACTTC.

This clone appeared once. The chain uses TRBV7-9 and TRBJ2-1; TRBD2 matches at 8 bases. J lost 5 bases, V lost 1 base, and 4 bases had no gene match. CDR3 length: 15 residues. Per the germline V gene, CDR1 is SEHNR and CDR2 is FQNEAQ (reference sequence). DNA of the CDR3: TGTGCCAGCAGCTTAGGCGGGGGGTACGACAATGAGCAGTTCTTC. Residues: CASSLGGGYDNEQFF.

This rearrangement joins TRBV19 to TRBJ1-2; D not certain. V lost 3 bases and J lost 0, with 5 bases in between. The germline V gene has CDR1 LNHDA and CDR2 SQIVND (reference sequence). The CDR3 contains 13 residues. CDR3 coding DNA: TGTGCCAGTAGTATCGCAGCTAACTATGGCTACACCTTC. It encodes CASSIAANYGYTF.

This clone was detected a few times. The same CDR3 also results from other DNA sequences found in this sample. Here the CDR3 reads CASSYSSRGQEKLFF. The CDR3 DNA follows: TGTGCCAGCAGTTACTCGAGCAGGGGGCAAGAAAAACTGTTTTTT. The chain recombines TRBV6-2 or TRBV6-3 with TRBJ1-4; 8 bases fit TRBD1. The ends lost 0 bases at V and 8 bases at J; junction bases unmatched: 5. This CDR3 spans 15 amino acids. Germline assignment: CDR1 MNHEY and CDR2 SVGEGT.

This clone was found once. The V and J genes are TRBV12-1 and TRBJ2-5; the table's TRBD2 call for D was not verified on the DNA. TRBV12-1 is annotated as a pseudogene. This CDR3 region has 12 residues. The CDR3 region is CASSFPGETQYF. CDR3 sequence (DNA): TGTGCCAGCAGTTTCCCCGGAGAGACCCAGTACTTC.

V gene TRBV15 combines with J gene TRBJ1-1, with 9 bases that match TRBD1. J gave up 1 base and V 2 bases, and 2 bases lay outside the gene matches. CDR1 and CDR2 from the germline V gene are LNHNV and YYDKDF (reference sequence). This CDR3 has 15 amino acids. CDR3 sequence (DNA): TGTGCCACCAGCAGACCGGGACAGGGGAACACTGAAGCTTTCTTT. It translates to CATSRPGQGNTEAFF.

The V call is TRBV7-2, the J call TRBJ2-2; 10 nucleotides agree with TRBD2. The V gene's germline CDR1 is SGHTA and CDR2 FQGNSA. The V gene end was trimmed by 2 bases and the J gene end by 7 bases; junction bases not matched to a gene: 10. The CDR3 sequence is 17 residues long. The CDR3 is CASSLRLAGAHGGELFF. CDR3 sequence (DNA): TGTGCCAGCAGCTTACGCCTAGCGGGGGCCCACGGCGGGGAGCTGTTTTTT.

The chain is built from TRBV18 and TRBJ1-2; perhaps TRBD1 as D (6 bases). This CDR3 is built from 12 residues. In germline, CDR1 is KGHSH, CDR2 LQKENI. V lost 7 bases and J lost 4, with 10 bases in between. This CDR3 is CASWPDSYGYTF. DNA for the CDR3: TGTGCCAGCTGGCCGGACAGCTATGGCTACACCTTC.

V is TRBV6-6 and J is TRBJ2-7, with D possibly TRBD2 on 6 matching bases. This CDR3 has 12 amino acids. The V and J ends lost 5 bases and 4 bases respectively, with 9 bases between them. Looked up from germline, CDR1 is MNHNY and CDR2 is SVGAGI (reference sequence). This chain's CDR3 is CASSRSGYEQYF. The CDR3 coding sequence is TGTGCCAGCAGTCGTAGCGGTTACGAGCAGTACTTC.

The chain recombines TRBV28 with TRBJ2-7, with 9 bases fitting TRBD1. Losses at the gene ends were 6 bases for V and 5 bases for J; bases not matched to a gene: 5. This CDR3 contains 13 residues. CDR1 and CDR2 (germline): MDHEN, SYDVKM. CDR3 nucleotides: TGTGCCAGCAGGCTAACAGGGGGCCACGAGCAGTACTTC. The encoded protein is CASRLTGGHEQYF.

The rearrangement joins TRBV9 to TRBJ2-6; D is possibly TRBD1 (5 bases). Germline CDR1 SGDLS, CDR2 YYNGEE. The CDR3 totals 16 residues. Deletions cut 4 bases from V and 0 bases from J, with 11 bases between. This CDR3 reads CASSYTRGSGANVLTF. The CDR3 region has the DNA TGTGCCAGCAGCTACACAAGGGGCTCTGGGGCCAACGTCCTGACTTTC.

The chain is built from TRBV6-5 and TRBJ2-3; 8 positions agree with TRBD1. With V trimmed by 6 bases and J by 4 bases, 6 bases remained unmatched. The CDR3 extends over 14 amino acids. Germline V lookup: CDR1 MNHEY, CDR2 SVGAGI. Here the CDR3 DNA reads TGTGCCAGCAGCCGCAGACAGGGGTCAGATACGCAGTATTTT. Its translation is CASSRRQGSDTQYF.

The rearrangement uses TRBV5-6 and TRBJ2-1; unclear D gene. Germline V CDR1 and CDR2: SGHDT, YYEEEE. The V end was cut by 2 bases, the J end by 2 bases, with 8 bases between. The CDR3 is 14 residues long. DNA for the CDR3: TGTGCCAGCAGCTTTGGCGGAACCTACAATGAGCAGTTCTTC. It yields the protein CASSFGGTYNEQFF. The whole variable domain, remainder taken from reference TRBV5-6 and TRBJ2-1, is DAGVTQSPTHLIKTRGQQVTLRCSPKSGHDTVSWYQQALGQGPQFIFQYYEEEERQRGNFPDRFSGHQFPNYSSELNVNALLLGDSALYLCASSFGGTYNEQFFGPGTRLTVL.

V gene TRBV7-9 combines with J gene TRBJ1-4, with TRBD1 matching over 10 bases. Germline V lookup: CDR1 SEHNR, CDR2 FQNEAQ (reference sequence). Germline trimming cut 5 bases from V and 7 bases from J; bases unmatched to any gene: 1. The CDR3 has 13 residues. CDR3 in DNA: TGTGCCAGCAGCAGGACAGGGGGTGAAAAACTGTTTTTT. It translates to CASSRTGGEKLFF.

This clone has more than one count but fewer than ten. CDR3 nucleotide sequence: TGTGCCAGCAGCATTAGGGTAGGGACAGGTCTTGAAAAACTGTTTTTT. Translating it yields CASSIRVGTGLEKLFF. V usage is TRBV7-8 and J usage is TRBJ1-4; 8 bases align to TRBD1. Per germline, CDR1 SGHVS and CDR2 FQNEAQ. J gave up 7 bases and V 5 bases, and 12 bases lay outside the gene matches. CDR3 length: 16 amino acids. Drawing the rest from reference TRBV7-8 and TRBJ1-4, the complete variable domain is GAGVSQSPRYKVAKRGQDVALRCDPISGHVSLFWYQQALGQGPEFLTYFQNEAQLDKSGLPSDRFFAERPEGSVSTLKIQRTQQEDSAVYLCASSIRVGTGLEKLFFGSGTQLSVL.

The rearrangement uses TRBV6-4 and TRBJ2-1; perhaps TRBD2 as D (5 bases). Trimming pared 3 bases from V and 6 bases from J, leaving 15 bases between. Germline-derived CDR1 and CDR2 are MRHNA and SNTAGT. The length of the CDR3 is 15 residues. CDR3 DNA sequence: TGTGCCAGCAGTGAGGTAATAGCTGGGAGCAATGAGCAGTTCTTC. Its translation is CASSEVIAGSNEQFF.

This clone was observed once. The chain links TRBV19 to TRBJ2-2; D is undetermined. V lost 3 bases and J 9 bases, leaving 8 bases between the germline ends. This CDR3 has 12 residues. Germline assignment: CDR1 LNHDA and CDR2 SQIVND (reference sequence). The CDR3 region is CASSIFGRELFF. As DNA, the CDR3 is TGTGCCAGTAGTATTTTTGGCCGGGAGCTGTTTTTT.

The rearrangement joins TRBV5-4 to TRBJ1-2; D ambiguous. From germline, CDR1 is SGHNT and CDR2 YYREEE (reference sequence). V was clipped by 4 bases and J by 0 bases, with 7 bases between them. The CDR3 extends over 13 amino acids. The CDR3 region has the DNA TGTGCCAGCAGCCGGGAAGCTAACTATGGCTACACCTTC. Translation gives CASSREANYGYTF.

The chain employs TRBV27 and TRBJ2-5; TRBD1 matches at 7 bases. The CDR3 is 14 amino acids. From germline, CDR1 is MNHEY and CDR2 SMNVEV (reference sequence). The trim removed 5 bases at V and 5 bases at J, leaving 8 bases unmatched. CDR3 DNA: TGTGCCAGCAGTCTAAACAGGGGCAGGGAGACCCAGTACTTC. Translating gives CASSLNRGRETQYF.

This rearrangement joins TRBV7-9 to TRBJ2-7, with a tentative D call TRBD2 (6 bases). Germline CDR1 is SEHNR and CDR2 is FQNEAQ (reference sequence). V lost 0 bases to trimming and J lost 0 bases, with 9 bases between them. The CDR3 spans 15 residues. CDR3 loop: CASSLASGPSYEQYF. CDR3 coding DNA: TGTGCCAGCAGCTTAGCTAGCGGACCCTCCTACGAGCAGTACTTC. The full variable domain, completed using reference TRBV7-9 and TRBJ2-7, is DTGVSQNPRHKITKRGQNVTFRCDPISEHNRLYWYRQTLGQGPEFLTYFQNEAQLEKSRLLSDRFSAERPKGSFSTLEIQRTEQGDSAMYLCASSLASGPSYEQYFGPGTRLTVT.

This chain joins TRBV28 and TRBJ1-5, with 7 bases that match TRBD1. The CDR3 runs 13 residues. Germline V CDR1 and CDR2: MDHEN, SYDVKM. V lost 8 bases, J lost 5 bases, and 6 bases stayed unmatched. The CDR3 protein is CASASGGDQPQHF. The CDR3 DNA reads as TGTGCCAGCGCGTCAGGGGGAGATCAGCCCCAGCATTTT.

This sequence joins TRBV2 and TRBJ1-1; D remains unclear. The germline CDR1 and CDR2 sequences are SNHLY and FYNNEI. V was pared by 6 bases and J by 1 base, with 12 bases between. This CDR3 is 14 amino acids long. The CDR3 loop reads CASRAGYENTEAFF. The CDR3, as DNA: TGTGCCAGCAGGGCGGGGTACGAGAACACTGAAGCTTTCTTT.

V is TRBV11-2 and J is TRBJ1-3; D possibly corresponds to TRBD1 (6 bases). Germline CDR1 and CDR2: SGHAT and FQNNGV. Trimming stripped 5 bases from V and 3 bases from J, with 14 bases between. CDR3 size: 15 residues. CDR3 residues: CASSTRGQNGNTIYF. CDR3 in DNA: TGTGCCAGCAGCACCCGAGGACAGAATGGAAACACCATATATTTT.

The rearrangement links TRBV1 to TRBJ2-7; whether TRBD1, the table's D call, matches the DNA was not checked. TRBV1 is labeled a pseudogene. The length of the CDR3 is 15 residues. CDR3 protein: CTSSQERQGCYEQYF. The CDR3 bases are TGCACCAGCAGCCAAGAAAGGCAGGGGTGCTACGAGCAGTACTTC.

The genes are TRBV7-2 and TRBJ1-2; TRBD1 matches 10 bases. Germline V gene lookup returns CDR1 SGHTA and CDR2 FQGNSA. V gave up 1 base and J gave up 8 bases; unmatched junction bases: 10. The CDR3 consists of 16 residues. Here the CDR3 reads CASSLGIGTGVWGYTF. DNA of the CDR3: TGTGCCAGCAGCTTAGGGATCGGGACAGGGGTTTGGGGCTACACCTTC.

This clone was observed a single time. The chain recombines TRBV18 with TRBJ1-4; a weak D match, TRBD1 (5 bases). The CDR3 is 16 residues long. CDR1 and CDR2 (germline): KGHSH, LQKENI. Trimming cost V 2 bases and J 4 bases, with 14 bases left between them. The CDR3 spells CASSPGGIRGNEKLFF. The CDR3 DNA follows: TGTGCCAGCTCACCAGGGGGGATTCGCGGTAATGAAAAACTGTTTTTT.